Listed below are T cell receptor beta chains from one sample, sequenced in a study of blood T cell repertoires in COVID-19. Method: immunoSEQ multiplex PCR; TCRdb's copy keeps in-frame clones and lacks some. Among about 140,000 clones listed, 65% to 80% were seen once. The sequenced sample was peripheral blood. Receptor source: a middle-aged man with acute or convalescent COVID-19. The CDR3 runs from the conserved cysteine through the conserved F or W.

cdr3_aa,v_call,j_call
CASSLKAGAGNTEAFF,TRBV7-9,TRBJ1-1
CASSYTGANYGYTF,TRBV6-5,TRBJ1-2
CASGLLAGTGNTIYF,TRBV12-5,TRBJ1-3
CASSEGDFTDTQYF,TRBV6-1,TRBJ2-3
CASSLAPERKTQYF,TRBV5-1,TRBJ2-5
CASSADTYGYTF,TRBV10-1,TRBJ1-2
CAVGTQGTDTQYF,TRBV10-3,TRBJ2-3
CASSQDGGGLNIQYF,TRBV14,TRBJ2-4
CARWAGFGYTF,TRBV19,TRBJ1-2
CSVDGGGRETQYF,TRBV29-1,TRBJ2-5
CASSLVSTVTGGVTQYF,TRBV7-2,TRBJ2-3
CASSPRGYQETQYF,TRBV11-3,TRBJ2-5
CASSTGTGFMNTEAFF,TRBV28,TRBJ1-1
CAISGSARLSGNTIYF,TRBV10-3,TRBJ1-3
CASSRGTTTEAFF,TRBV4-1,TRBJ1-1
CASSEQGSPANTGELFF,TRBV9,TRBJ2-2
CASSYRNRDCYNEQFF,TRBV6-9,TRBJ2-1
CASSRGGVGPRVSELFF,TRBV7-6,TRBJ1-4
CASSLGQGDGYTF,TRBV7-6,TRBJ1-2
CASSERTGVGELFF,TRBV5-1,TRBJ2-2
CASSADRAHTEAFF,TRBV7-8,TRBJ1-1
CASSPGLRDTQYF,TRBV3-1/TRBV3-2,TRBJ2-3
CASRARGGSNYGYTF,TRBV5-4,TRBJ1-2
CATSETSGGAPDTQYF,TRBV24-1,TRBJ2-3
CASSPGTSGAGETQYF,TRBV10-1,TRBJ2-5
CAISESGGLRGYTF,TRBV10-3,TRBJ1-2
CASSAEQGASNQPQHF,TRBV18,TRBJ1-5
CASSPGTSPRNEQFF,TRBV5-1,TRBJ2-1
CASRSGGAKEQFF,TRBV12-3/TRBV12-4,TRBJ2-1
CSVQGAHGYTF,TRBV29-1,TRBJ1-2
CASSSHFRGGAGETQYF,TRBV9,TRBJ2-5
CASSPRVAGNTGELFF,TRBV9,TRBJ2-2
CASSSGQALQETQYF,TRBV27,TRBJ2-5
CASSPLAGGGTDTQYF,TRBV19,TRBJ2-3
CASSPTMDRSSYNEQFF,TRBV4-1,TRBJ2-1
CAWSVGLYPEKLFF,TRBV30,TRBJ1-4
CASRTGVSHNEQFF,TRBV27,TRBJ2-1
CASSFRSGGNTIYF,TRBV7-8,TRBJ1-3
CASRESDRDFHGYTF,TRBV2,TRBJ1-2
CASSQALAGVSTDTQYF,TRBV4-2,TRBJ2-3
CSVGGSGRTDTQYF,TRBV29-1,TRBJ2-3
CATSRTGFGNEQFF,TRBV24-1,TRBJ2-1
CASSSYRGLEKLFF,TRBV28,TRBJ1-4
CATSPNYRNEKLFF,TRBV15,TRBJ1-4
CASSLVSGGAETQYF,TRBV5-5,TRBJ2-5
CASITGAFSGYTF,TRBV6-5,TRBJ1-2
CASSLERGYGYTF,TRBV7-3,TRBJ1-2
CASSFGTGLSDTQYF,TRBV5-1,TRBJ2-3
CASSLGVTGDGYTF,TRBV5-1,TRBJ1-2
CASSLVRLPSSYNEQFF,TRBV7-9,TRBJ2-1
CASSQGGLDHNEQFF,TRBV3-1/TRBV3-2,TRBJ2-1
CATSDALGHKNTEAFF,TRBV24-1,TRBJ1-1
CASSATGYGYTF,TRBV12-3/TRBV12-4,TRBJ1-2
CATSRGGVLSFNEKLFF,TRBV15,TRBJ1-4
CASSPRQGRNTEAFF,TRBV6-5,TRBJ1-1
CASSMGQGNTEAFF,TRBV19,TRBJ1-1
CASSLEVGQGQETQYF,TRBV7-9,TRBJ2-5